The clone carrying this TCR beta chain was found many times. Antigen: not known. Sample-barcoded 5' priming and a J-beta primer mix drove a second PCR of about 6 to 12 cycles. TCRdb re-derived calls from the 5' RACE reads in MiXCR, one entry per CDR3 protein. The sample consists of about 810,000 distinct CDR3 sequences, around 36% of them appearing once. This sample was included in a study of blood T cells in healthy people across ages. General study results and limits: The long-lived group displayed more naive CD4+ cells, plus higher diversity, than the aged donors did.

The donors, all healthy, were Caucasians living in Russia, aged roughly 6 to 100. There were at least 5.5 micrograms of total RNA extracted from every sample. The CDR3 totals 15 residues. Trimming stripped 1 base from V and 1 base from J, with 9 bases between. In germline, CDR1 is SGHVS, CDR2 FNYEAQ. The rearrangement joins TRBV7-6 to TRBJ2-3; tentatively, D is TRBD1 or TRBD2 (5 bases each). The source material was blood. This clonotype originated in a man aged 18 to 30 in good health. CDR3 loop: CASSLVGGGTDTQYF. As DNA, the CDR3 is TGTGCCAGCAGCTTAGTTGGGGGAGGCACAGATACGCAGTATTTT.